These 23 T cell receptor beta chains were sequenced from one sample in a study of T-cell memory formation after mild COVID-19. TCRdb ran MiXCR on the 5' RACE reads and lists one entry per CDR3 protein. The sample lists about 600,000 distinct CDR3 sequences, roughly 20% seen once, with approximately 8.4% in the top ten. What was sequenced was PBMCs or a T cell subset sorted from them (not recorded which). The receptors come from an adult woman who had mild COVID-19 (a few samples of this study predate the infection). Cell type and time point are not known.

V is TRBV20-1 and J is TRBJ1-6, with a possible D match to TRBD1 (6 bases). CDR3 length equals 15 residues. V lost 6 bases to trimming and J lost 6 bases, with 18 bases between them. The germline CDR1 and CDR2 sequences are DFQATT and SNEGSKA (reference sequence). This CDR3 is CSAGITPRGNSPLHF. The CDR3, as DNA: TGCAGTGCGGGAATTACCCCCAGGGGTAATTCACCCCTCCACTTT.

In its sample, this clonotype was seen a few times. The V gene is TRBV5-6, the J gene TRBJ2-7, with D unclear. The CDR3 loop spans 12 amino acids. The V gene lost 4 bases and the J gene lost 3 bases, with 8 bases spanning the gap. The germline V gene encodes CDR1 SGHDT and CDR2 YYEEEE. The CDR3 sequence: CASSGPGYEQYF. CDR3 bases: TGTGCCAGCAGCGGACCGGGCTACGAGCAGTACTTC.

The chain employs TRBV12-3 or TRBV12-4 and TRBJ1-2, with 8 bases identical to TRBD1. V was clipped by 3 bases and J by 3 bases; unmatched bases: 9. The CDR3 loop spans 16 amino acids. Written as DNA, the CDR3 is TGTGCCAGCAGTTTCGCGCCAGGGGGCCGCGACTATGGCTACACCTTC. Its protein is CASSFAPGGRDYGYTF.

This clonotype was recorded a few times. The gene calls are TRBV18 and TRBJ2-1; D may be TRBD1 (6 bases). This CDR3 is 17 amino acids long. Trimming removed 3 bases at V and 1 base at J, with 16 bases between. Germline values: CDR1 KGHSH, CDR2 LQKENI. CDR3 DNA: TGTGCCAGCTCACCGACAGGTAGTATCACGTCCTACAATGAGCAGTTCTTC. Translated: CASSPTGSITSYNEQFF.

This rearrangement joins TRBV7-2 to TRBJ1-4, with D maybe TRBD1 (5 bases). The V gene lost 2 bases and the J gene lost 5 bases, with 12 bases spanning the gap. Germline V lookup: CDR1 SGHTA, CDR2 FQGNSA. The CDR3 has 15 amino acids. DNA for the CDR3: TGTGCCAGCAGCTTACAGGAGGGGAGGAATGAAAAACTGTTTTTT. Amino acids: CASSLQEGRNEKLFF.

This clonotype appeared a few times. V and J are TRBV7-3 and TRBJ2-1; 12 positions agree with TRBD2. CDR3 length equals 16 residues. Germline CDR1 reads SGHTA; CDR2 reads FQGTGA. V trimming: 6 bases; J trimming: 6 bases; junction bases outside the gene matches: 9. The CDR3 loop reads CASSSSGRATFNEQFF. CDR3 sequence (DNA): TGTGCCAGCAGTTCTAGCGGGAGGGCCACTTTCAATGAGCAGTTCTTC.

J is TRBJ1-2 and V is TRBV20-1; tentative D call: TRBD1 (6 bases). This CDR3 region has 13 residues. With 7 bases removed from V and 4 bases from J, the gap between germline ends came to 16 bases. Germline lookup yields CDR1 DFQATT and CDR2 SNEGSKA (reference sequence). The CDR3 spells CSVGDRNFYGYTF. The CDR3 DNA sequence: TGCAGTGTCGGTGACAGGAATTTCTATGGCTACACCTTC.

This sequence joins TRBV5-5 and TRBJ2-5, with 9 bases lining up with TRBD1. Germline assignment: CDR1 SGHKS and CDR2 YYEKEE (reference sequence). The CDR3 is 15 residues long. Trimming cost V 0 bases and J 4 bases; bases outside gene matches: 4. The DNA of the CDR3 is TGTGCCAGCAGCTTGGTGTGGACAGGGGCAGAGACCCAGTACTTC. Translation gives CASSLVWTGAETQYF.

This sequence joins TRBV4-1 and TRBJ2-7; the D gene is possibly TRBD1 (6 bases). The V gene's germline CDR1 is MGHRA and CDR2 YSYEKL. V lost 3 bases and J 5 bases, leaving 14 bases between the germline ends. The CDR3 extends over 14 amino acids. CDR3 in DNA: TGCGCCAGCAGCCAGCCTGGACAGTTCAACGAGCAGTACTTC. This gives the protein CASSQPGQFNEQYF.

V is TRBV11-1 and J is TRBJ2-1, with D possibly matching TRBD1 (6 bases). Trimming pared 4 bases from V and 2 bases from J, leaving 6 bases between. Germline CDR1 and CDR2: SGHAT and FQDESV (reference sequence). This CDR3 has 13 amino acids. CDR3 in amino acids: CASSWDTYNEQFF. The CDR3 DNA sequence: TGTGCCAGCAGCTGGGACACCTACAATGAGCAGTTCTTC.

The chain uses TRBV21-1 and TRBJ2-3; TRBD2, the D gene given by the table, was not confirmed from the DNA. TRBV21-1 is flagged as a pseudogene. This CDR3 comprises 16 residues. Written as DNA, the CDR3 is TGTGCCAGCATCAAGGGCGGGAGTAACCGCACAGATACGCAGTATTTT. Translated, it gives CASIKGGSNRTDTQYF.

This clonotype was observed a few times. This chain links TRBV2 with TRBJ1-2, with D tentatively TRBD1 (5 bases). The germline V gene encodes CDR1 SNHLY and CDR2 FYNNEI. V lost 1 base, J lost 6 bases, and 12 bases lay in between. The CDR3 contains 14 residues. Here the CDR3 DNA reads TGTGCCAGCAGTGAAGGAGGGGTTTTGGATGGCTACACCTTC. Protein product: CASSEGGVLDGYTF.

This clonotype was observed a few times. The J gene is TRBJ2-7, the V gene TRBV11-2; D is perhaps TRBD2 (6 bases). This CDR3 spans 16 amino acids. The germline CDR1 and CDR2 sequences are SGHAT and FQNNGV. Trimming removed 2 bases at V and 6 bases at J, with 20 bases between. Written as DNA, the CDR3 is TGTGCCAGCAGCTTAATTCAGACTAGTAGATCTCGCGAGCAGTACTTC. The encoded protein is CASSLIQTSRSREQYF.

This clonotype was detected a few times. The chain is built from TRBV5-6 and TRBJ2-5, with TRBD2 identical over 8 bases. Germline loops: CDR1 SGHDT, CDR2 YYEEEE. V lost 6 bases and J lost 6; bases outside the gene matches: 10. The CDR3 covers 14 residues. The CDR3: CASNLRGSGKTQYF. CDR3 nucleotide sequence: TGTGCCAGCAACCTGAGGGGTAGCGGGAAGACCCAGTACTTC. Filled out from reference TRBV5-6 and TRBJ2-5, the complete variable domain reads DAGVTQSPTHLIKTRGQQVTLRCSPKSGHDTVSWYQQALGQGPQFIFQYYEEEERQRGNFPDRFSGHQFPNYSSELNVNALLLGDSALYLCASNLRGSGKTQYFGPGTRLLVL.

This clonotype was counted a few times. The chain carries TRBV11-3 and TRBJ1-2, with TRBD1 matching over 7 bases. The germline gives CDR1 SGHNT, CDR2 YENEEA. Trimming cost V 5 bases and J 7 bases; bases outside gene matches: 7. This CDR3 contains 13 residues. CDR3 protein: CASSQGEGSGYTF. The CDR3 DNA sequence: TGTGCCAGCAGCCAGGGGGAGGGGTCTGGCTACACCTTC.

This chain connects TRBV9 to TRBJ2-3, with D perhaps TRBD2 (6 bases). This CDR3 has 16 amino acids. Trimming took 4 bases from V and 1 from J, leaving 16 bases between them. Germline values: CDR1 SGDLS, CDR2 YYNGEE. DNA of the CDR3: TGTGCCAGCAGCAACCCGCCAGGAGGGGGCACAGATACGCAGTATTTT. Its translation is CASSNPPGGGTDTQYF.

In nucleotides, the CDR3 is TGTGCCAGCAGCCGGGTGGAGCAGTACTTC. Its protein is CASSRVEQYF. This sequence joins TRBV7-9 and TRBJ2-7; the D is unclear. Germline V gene sequence: CDR1 SEHNR, CDR2 FQNEAQ (reference sequence). This CDR3 contains 10 residues. Trimming left V 5 bases short and J 7 bases short, with 6 bases between.

This chain uses TRBV4-2 with TRBJ2-3; TRBD2 matches 10 bases. The V and J ends lost 4 bases and 6 bases, in that order; junction bases with no gene match: 7. The CDR3 is made up of 15 amino acids. In germline, CDR1 is LGHNA, CDR2 YNFKEQ. The CDR3 DNA sequence: TGTGCCAGCAGCCGTGATCCGGGACTAGCGGATACGCAGTATTTT. Amino acids: CASSRDPGLADTQYF.

This clonotype was seen a few times. V gene TRBV20-1 combines with J gene TRBJ1-3; the match to TRBD1 covers 7 bases. V was clipped by 4 bases and J by 3 bases; unmatched bases: 0. From germline, CDR1 is DFQATT and CDR2 SNEGSKA (reference sequence). This CDR3 is built from 12 residues. CDR3 sequence reads: CSATGGGNTIYF. In DNA form, the CDR3 reads TGCAGTGCTACAGGGGGTGGAAACACCATATATTTT.

The rearrangement uses TRBV27 and TRBJ2-1; TRBD2 aligns across 10 bases. Germline V gene data show CDR1 as MNHEY and CDR2 as SMNVEV (reference sequence). V trimming: 6 bases; J trimming: 8 bases; junction bases outside the gene matches: 4. This CDR3 is 13 amino acids long. The CDR3 DNA sequence: TGTGCCAGCAGGCCTAGCGGGGGATATGAGCAGTTCTTC. Translation gives CASRPSGGYEQFF.

This clonotype appeared a few times. The gene calls are TRBV7-9 and TRBJ2-3; D gene uncertain. V was cut by 1 base and J by 0 bases, with 11 bases left in between. The germline gives CDR1 SEHNR, CDR2 FQNEAQ (reference sequence). The CDR3 totals 16 residues. The CDR3 DNA follows: TGTGCCAGCAGCTTAGACCAAGCGAGCAGCACAGATACGCAGTATTTT. It encodes CASSLDQASSTDTQYF.

The chain employs TRBV10-1 and TRBJ1-1, with 7 bases lining up with TRBD1. CDR1 WNHNN and CDR2 SYGVQD come from the germline V gene (reference sequence). There are 16 residues in the CDR3. Losses at the gene ends were 3 bases for V and 2 bases for J; bases not matched to a gene: 9. The CDR3, as DNA: TGCGCCAGCAGTGACCGGGACAGAGAAAAAAACACTGAAGCTTTCTTT. This codes for CASSDRDREKNTEAFF.

This clonotype has a count of ten or more. The CDR3 sequence: CASSKEPHTGELFF. Here the CDR3 DNA reads TGTGCCAGCAGCAAAGAACCACACACCGGGGAGCTGTTTTTT. This chain joins TRBV21-1 and TRBJ2-2. TRBV21-1 is a pseudogene locus. The CDR3 sequence is 14 residues long.